This TCR beta chain was identified during a study of blood T cell repertoires in COVID-19 (dated by TCRdb to 2018 to 2021). A note on the overall study: Collaborator samples came from the United States, Italy and Spain and covered acute and convalescent phases of COVID-19. Samples were obtained from the ongoing ImmuneRACE study (first 160 participants) and from 1,254 subjects provided by 6 global collaborators. Where available, HLA class I and class II types were taken from metadata supplied by the sample provider and were not determined by assay-based typing. Sample metadata almost always included a de-identified subject ID, COVID-19 status, age in years and sex. The material from the prospective study consisted of cDNA or gDNA derived from T cells, B-cell-depleted T cells, or PBMCs. The repertoires were released in a freely available public database intended as a resource for research on the immune response to SARS-CoV-2. Subjects who had been exposed to COVID-19, were actively infected with it, or had recovered from it provided the deeply sampled blood TCRbeta repertoires that made up the dataset.

Collaborating institutions collected whole blood in K2EDTA tubes following their own protocols. Collaborator samples were shipped for TCRbeta analysis as frozen whole blood, isolated PBMCs, or DNA extracted from either sample type. The study at large found these results: Clinical and demographic metadata were provided uncurated, with the amount varying by source and participant.

The immunoSEQ Assay, a bias-controlled multiplex PCR, was used to amplify TCRbeta CDR3 regions from genomic DNA. Under the source paper's analysis protocol: The number of nucleated cells in each sample was estimated from the amplification of reference gene primers within the assay. To quantify the absolute abundance of each unique TCRbeta CDR3 rearrangement, sequence reads were collapsed and filtered. For each sample, productive Simpson clonality was calculated as the square root of Simpson's diversity index over productive rearrangements. TCRdb took over this immuneACCESS table, retaining in-frame rearrangements with V and J assigned. Such tables are incomplete; in checked studies, under half of the missing clones stem from an unresolved V gene, and the remainder is unexplained. V and J calls and clone size come straight from that table; D and trimming were deduced from the DNA. This sample holds over 60,000 clones; about four fifths were observed only once. In total, the top ten clones hold under 20% of the sample.

As encoded in the germline V gene, CDR1 is MGHRA while CDR2 is YSYEKL. Counted from cysteine to phenylalanine, this CDR3 has 13 amino acids. The only DNA kept is the CDR3, 39 bases in frame from the first base. V and J lose 4 bases and 4 bases, and a span of 10 bases separates them. Remarks on this clone: The clone's antigen remains unknown. Base qualities are not at hand, and no much larger clone is one base apart.

Sequencing was performed on peripheral blood. The clonotype was recovered from a human donor in a cohort sampled during active COVID-19. The receptor chain draws on TRBV4-1 and TRBJ2-5, with no confident D gene call. The CDR3 region has the sequence CASSPSRSETQYF. In nucleotides, the sequence is TGCGCCAGCAGCCCGTCCAGATCAGAGACCCAGTACTTC.